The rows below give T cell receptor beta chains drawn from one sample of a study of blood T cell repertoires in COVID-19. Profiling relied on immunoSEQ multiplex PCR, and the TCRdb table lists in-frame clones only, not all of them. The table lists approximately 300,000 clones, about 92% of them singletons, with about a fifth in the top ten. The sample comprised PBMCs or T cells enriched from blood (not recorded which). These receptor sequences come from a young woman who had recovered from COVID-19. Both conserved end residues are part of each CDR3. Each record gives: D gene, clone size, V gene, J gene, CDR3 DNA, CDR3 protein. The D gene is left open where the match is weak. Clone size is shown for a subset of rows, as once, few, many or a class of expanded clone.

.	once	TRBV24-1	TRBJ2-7	TGTGCCACCAGTCCCGGGGGAAGGGACTCCTACGAGCAGTACTTC	CATSPGGRDSYEQYF
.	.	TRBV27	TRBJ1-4	TGTGCCAGCAGTCCACAGTTTGCAACTAATGAAAAACTGTTTTTT	CASSPQFATNEKLFF
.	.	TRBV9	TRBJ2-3	TGTGCCAGCAGCGTAAGAACAACCACAGATACGCAGTATTTT	CASSVRTTTDTQYF
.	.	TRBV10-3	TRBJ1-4	TGTGCCATCAGTGTGGGCAGGGGAGGGGAAAAACTGTTTTTT	CAISVGRGGEKLFF
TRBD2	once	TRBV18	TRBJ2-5	TGTGCCAGCTCACGAGGACTAGCGGGGGGTGGAGAGACCCAGTACTTC	CASSRGLAGGGETQYF
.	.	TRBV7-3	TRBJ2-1	TGTGCCAGCAGCTTAGGTGGACTTTTCGAAAACAATGAGCAGTTCTTC	CASSLGGLFENNEQFF
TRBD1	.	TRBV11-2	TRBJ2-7	TGTGCCAGCAGCCTCGGACAGGGAGAACCTTACGAGCAGTACTTC	CASSLGQGEPYEQYF
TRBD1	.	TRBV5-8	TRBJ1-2	TGTGCCAGCAGCCCGGGACAGGGGGCATCGGGCTACACCTTC	CASSPGQGASGYTF
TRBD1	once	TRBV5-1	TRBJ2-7	TGCGCCAGCAGCTTGTTAGGGGACAGCGCCTACGAGCAGTACTTC	CASSLLGDSAYEQYF
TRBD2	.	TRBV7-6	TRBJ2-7	TGTGCCAGCAGCTCTAGCGGAACCTACGAGCAGTACTTC	CASSSSGTYEQYF
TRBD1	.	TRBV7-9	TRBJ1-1	TGTGCCAGCAGCTTAGTGGGACAGGGGGCTCGGAACACTGAAGCTTTCTTT	CASSLVGQGARNTEAFF
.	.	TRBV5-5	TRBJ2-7	TGTGCCAGCAGCGGACCGACGCAGCTCCGGCGGGTATCCTACGAGCAGTACTTC	CASSGPTQLRRVSYEQYF
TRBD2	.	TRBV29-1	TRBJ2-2	TGCAGCGTTGTCTTAGCGGGAGTAACCGGGGAGCTGTTTTTT	CSVVLAGVTGELFF
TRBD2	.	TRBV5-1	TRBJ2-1	TGCGCCAGCAGCCAGACCGGGGGGACCTACAATGAGCAGTTCTTC	CASSQTGGTYNEQFF
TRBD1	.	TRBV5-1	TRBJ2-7	TGCGCCAGCAGCCCAAGACAGGGGAGCTCCTACGAGCAGTACTTC	CASSPRQGSSYEQYF